The 27 T cell receptor beta chains given below trace back to one sample, sequenced in a study of Tregs in tolerant kidney transplant recipients. Sequencing was performed with immunoSEQ multiplex PCR; in TCRdb, only in-frame clones are kept and a portion is missing. This listing includes thousands of clones. Recipients received nonmyeloablative bone marrow transplants from related graft donors, with transient mixed chimerism. Sequences were derived from CD4+ T cells from blood (PBMCs), sampled 6 months after the transplant. These receptors originate from a human patient who received a combined kidney and bone marrow transplant. T cells may partly derive from the graft donor.

Points on this clone: The read ends 3 residues before the CDR3 terminus; that terminus is restored from the germline J gene. The rearrangement joins TRBV25-1 to TRBJ2-1, with TRBD1 matching over 7 bases. From germline, CDR1 is MGHDK and CDR2 SYGVNS. J gave up 3 bases and V 4 bases, and 3 bases lay outside the gene matches. The CDR3 consists of 14 residues. The CDR3 sequence: CASSGGQIYNEQFF. Incomplete CDR3 DNA: TGTGCCAGCAGTGGGGGACAGATCTACAATGAG.

Frequency places this clone as medium-sized (0.01 to 0.1%). The missing CDR3 end, 3 residues past where the read stops, is filled in from the germline J gene. The J gene is TRBJ2-5, the V gene TRBV20-1; 11 bases are a match to TRBD1. Trimming removed 2 bases from V and 0 bases from J; junction bases left unmatched: 5. Germline lookup yields CDR1 DFQATT and CDR2 SNEGSKA (reference sequence). CDR3 length equals 16 residues. CDR3 DNA, as far as it was read: TGCAGTGCTAGAACCGGACAGGGGGCATACCAAGAGACC. Its translation is CSARTGQGAYQET. From start to end, the CDR3 is CSARTGQGAYQETQYF.

In regard to this clone: With the read ending 3 residues before the CDR3 end, the germline J gene is used to fill in that end. The chain carries TRBV10-1 and TRBJ2-1; D possibly corresponds to TRBD1 (7 bases). Germline CDR1 WNHNN, CDR2 SYGVQD (reference sequence). Trimming took off 4 bases at V and 2 bases at J, with 9 bases between the two ends. The CDR3 is made up of 14 amino acids. The CDR3 sequence: CASSARGAYNEQFF. CDR3 DNA (partial): TGCGCCAGCAGTGCCAGGGGGGCCTACAATGAG.

With respect to this clone: Read data end 3 residues before the CDR3 end; the end is taken from the germline J gene. This chain links TRBV2 with TRBJ2-5, with D possibly called TRBD1 or TRBD2 (7 bases each). This CDR3 spans 15 amino acids. The germline V gene encodes CDR1 SNHLY and CDR2 FYNNEI. V dropped 8 bases and J dropped 2 bases, with 18 bases sitting between them. CDR3 DNA (partial): TGTGCCAGCTGTGGGAGGGGGACAGCACAAGAGACC. Residues: CASCGRGTAQET. The entire CDR3 is CASCGRGTAQETQYF.

Note on this clone: The read terminates 3 residues before the CDR3 end, so the remaining end is supplied by the germline J gene. This chain uses TRBV20-1 with TRBJ1-2, with D perhaps TRBD1 (6 bases). Germline V gene data show CDR1 as DFQATT and CDR2 as SNEGSKA (reference sequence). V lost 6 bases and J lost 4, with 12 bases in between. This CDR3 comprises 12 residues. Here the CDR3 reads CSATGQPYGYTF. The covered CDR3 bases are TGCAGTGCCACCGGACAGCCCTATGGC.

Points on this clone: With the read ending 3 residues before the CDR3 end, the germline J gene is used to fill in that end. The chain combines TRBV5-1 with TRBJ2-7; weak D call: TRBD1 (6 bases). CDR3 size: 12 residues. In germline, CDR1 is SGHRS, CDR2 YFSETQ. Between the trimmed V and J ends, which lost 4 bases and 3 bases, there was a span of 8 bases. Here the CDR3 reads CASSNRVYEQYF. The covered CDR3 bases are TGCGCCAGCAGCAACAGGGTCTACGAG.

A note on this clone: The read finishes 3 residues shy of the CDR3 end, and the germline J gene is used to complete it. The chain employs TRBV28 and TRBJ2-6, with no clear D. There are 21 residues in the CDR3. Germline V gene sequence: CDR1 MDHEN, CDR2 SYDVKM. With 3 bases removed from V and 0 bases from J, the gap between germline ends came to 24 bases. CDR3 residues: CASSFSFSRMTLGSGANVLTF. The covered CDR3 bases are TGTGCCAGCAGTTTTTCCTTCAGCAGGATGACCTTGGGCTCTGGGGCCAACGTC. The whole variable domain, filled in from reference TRBV28 and TRBJ2-6, reads DVKVTQSSRYLVKRTGEKVFLECVQDMDHENMFWYRQDPGLGLRLIYFSYDVKMKEKGDIPEGYSVSREKKERFSLILESASTNQTSMYLCASSFSFSRMTLGSGANVLTFGAGSRLTVL.

Regarding this clone: With the read ending 3 residues before the CDR3 end, the germline J gene is used to fill in that end. The V gene is TRBV28, the J gene TRBJ1-1; D remains ambiguous. This CDR3 is 13 amino acids long. Germline V lookup: CDR1 MDHEN, CDR2 SYDVKM. CDR3 DNA (partial): TGTGCCAGCAGTTTTGGTAAGGGCAGAGCA. Translation gives CASSFGKGRA. The CDR3, in full, reads CASSFGKGRAAFF.

Points on this clone: The read terminates 3 residues ahead of where the CDR3 ends, so the germline J gene completes it. The chain has TRBV7-9 and TRBJ1-2; TRBD1 agrees at 7 bases. Germline-derived CDR1 and CDR2 are SEHNR and FQNEAQ (reference sequence). The CDR3 is 13 amino acids. The junction had 0 bases not matched to a gene; V was cut back by 5 bases and J by 0 bases. The CDR3 reads CASSQGANYGYTF. The sequenced part of the CDR3 DNA is TGTGCCAGCAGCCAGGGGGCTAACTATGGC. Full variable domain (missing parts from reference TRBV7-9 and TRBJ1-2): DTGVSQNPRHKITKRGQNVTFRCDPISEHNRLYWYRQTLGQGPEFLTYFQNEAQLEKSRLLSDRFSAERPKGSFSTLEIQRTEQGDSAMYLCASSQGANYGYTFGSGTRLTVV.

By frequency, this clone is medium-sized (0.01 to 0.1%). The CDR3 end lies 3 residues beyond the end of the read and is filled in from the germline J gene. The genes are TRBV5-1 and TRBJ2-1; TRBD1 agrees at 9 bases. The germline V gene has CDR1 SGHRS and CDR2 YFSETQ. Trimming at V came to 5 bases and at J to 4 bases, leaving 10 bases not matched to a gene. CDR3 length: 16 amino acids. The covered CDR3 bases are TGCGCCAGCAGACTCCATCCCGGGACAGGGTACAATGAG. This codes for CASRLHPGTGYNE. From start to end, the CDR3 is CASRLHPGTGYNEQFF.

This clone registers medium-sized (0.01 to 0.1%) by frequency. Read sequence stops 3 residues before the CDR3 end, and the germline J gene provides the missing end. The rearrangement links TRBV7-9 to TRBJ1-2; maybe TRBD1 (6 bases). Germline CDR1 SEHNR, CDR2 FQNEAQ (reference sequence). CDR3 length: 13 amino acids. Deletions cut 5 bases from V and 2 bases from J, with 9 bases between. CDR3 amino acids: CASSPGQNYGYTF. The covered CDR3 bases are TGTGCCAGCAGCCCTGGACAGAACTATGGC.

Worth noting for this clone: With the read ending 3 residues before the CDR3 end, the germline J gene is used to fill in that end. The rearrangement joins TRBV3-1 (or the pseudogene TRBV3-2) to TRBJ1-2; D is perhaps TRBD1 (5 bases). Trimming left V 4 bases short and J 2 bases short, with 11 bases between. CDR3 length: 14 residues. Germline values: CDR1 LGHDT, CDR2 YNNKEL (reference sequence). CDR3 residues: CASSRVQENYGYTF. The part of the CDR3 DNA that was read is TGTGCCAGCAGCCGAGTACAGGAAAACTATGGC.

About this clone: The read terminates 3 residues before the CDR3 end, so the remaining end is supplied by the germline J gene. V is TRBV28 and J is TRBJ2-5, with 7 positions matching TRBD1. Trimming at V came to 6 bases and at J to 4 bases, leaving 11 bases not matched to a gene. The length of the CDR3 is 15 residues. Looked up from germline, CDR1 is MDHEN and CDR2 is SYDVKM. The CDR3 is CASSPLETGRETQYF. CDR3 DNA (partial): TGTGCCAGCAGCCCATTAGAGACAGGGAGAGAGACC.

CDR3: CASSQDAAGGPRNEQFF. Incomplete CDR3 DNA: TGTGCCAGCAGCCAAGACGCAGCGGGAGGGCCCCGCAATGAG. The chain is built from TRBV3-1 (or the pseudogene TRBV3-2) and TRBJ2-1, with 10 bases fitting TRBD2. With the read ending 3 residues before the CDR3 end, the germline J gene is used to fill in that end. Germline CDR1 LGHDT, CDR2 YNNKEL (reference sequence). The CDR3 is 17 residues long. The J segment lost 6 bases and the V segment lost 0 bases, leaving 8 bases of the junction unmatched.

A remark on this clone: The read halts 3 residues ahead of the CDR3 end, with the missing end drawn from the germline J gene. The rearrangement uses TRBV5-4 and TRBJ2-3; D is perhaps TRBD1 (6 bases). V was trimmed by 4 bases and J by 4 bases, leaving 19 bases between them. Germline V CDR1 and CDR2: SGHNT, YYREEE (reference sequence). This CDR3 is built from 16 residues. The CDR3 bases that were read are TGTGCCAGCAGCGGAGCGACAGGCCTAGGAGCAGATACG. Translation gives CASSGATGLGADT. The CDR3, in full, reads CASSGATGLGADTQYF.

On this clone itself: The observed sequence ends 3 residues before the CDR3 terminus, with the missing tail filled in from the germline J gene. The chain recombines TRBV7-3 with TRBJ2-1; 14 bases are a match to TRBD2. This CDR3 spans 17 amino acids. The germline CDR1 and CDR2 sequences are SGHTA and FQGTGA. After removal of 5 bases from V and 5 bases from J, the junction contained 8 bases not matched to a gene. Incomplete CDR3 DNA: TGTGCCAGCAGCCTCCCGGGACTAGCGGGAGTAGACAATGAG. This gives the protein CASSLPGLAGVDNE. From start to end, the CDR3 is CASSLPGLAGVDNEQFF.

This clone counts as medium-sized by frequency. Coverage ceases 3 residues before the CDR3 finishes, and the germline J gene fills in the end. The rearrangement links TRBV24-1 to TRBJ2-1; D remains ambiguous. This CDR3 is built from 16 residues. Germline V CDR1 and CDR2: KGHDR, SFDVKD. V was trimmed by 3 bases and J by 0 bases, leaving 11 bases between them. The CDR3 spells CATSDPTRSSYNEQFF. Partial CDR3 DNA: TGTGCCACCAGTGATCCGACACGGTCCTCCTACAATGAG.

As to this clone: Sequencing ends 3 residues short of the CDR3 end; the germline J gene provides the rest. V and J are TRBV6-2 or TRBV6-3 and TRBJ2-3, with 7 bases that match TRBD2. Germline CDR1 reads MNHEY; CDR2 reads SVGEGT. This CDR3 spans 14 amino acids. With 7 bases clipped from V and 4 bases from J, the junction kept 8 bases outside the gene matches. CDR3 residues: CASNSAGVSDTQYF. CDR3 bases read: TGTGCCAGCAACTCGGCGGGAGTTTCAGATACG.

As to this clone: The read stops 3 residues short of the end of the CDR3; the missing end is completed from the germline J gene. The rearrangement uses TRBV5-4 and TRBJ2-2, with no clear D. Germline CDR1 reads SGHNT; CDR2 reads YYREEE (reference sequence). The CDR3 runs 14 residues. V lost 4 bases and J lost 0, with 7 bases in between. CDR3: CASSPSANTGELFF. The sequenced CDR3 bases are TGTGCCAGCAGCCCCTCCGCGAACACCGGGGAG.

The CDR3 DNA, read in part, is TGCAGTGCCAGTCAACCCCGGACAGGGGGTTTGGGAACTGAA. This sequence encodes CSASQPRTGGLGTE. The whole CDR3 sequence is CSASQPRTGGLGTEAFF. The V gene is TRBV20-1, the J gene TRBJ1-1, with 10 positions matching TRBD1. The CDR3 end is not reached by the read, which stops 3 residues before it; the germline J gene fills it in. The V gene's germline CDR1 is DFQATT and CDR2 SNEGSKA (reference sequence). The CDR3 totals 17 residues. V dropped 6 bases and J dropped 5; count of bases not matched to a gene: 18.

This clone ranks as large (0.1 to 1%) in terms of frequency. The CDR3 end lies 3 residues beyond the end of the read and is filled in from the germline J gene. The V gene is TRBV30, the J gene TRBJ2-1; 11 nucleotides agree with TRBD1. Germline assignment: CDR1 GTSNPN and CDR2 SVGIG (reference sequence). J lost 8 bases, V lost 0 bases, and 12 bases had no gene match. The CDR3 spans 17 residues. Partial CDR3 DNA: TGTGCCTGGAGTGTACAGGTGGGGGACAGGGGGGGCGATGAG. Protein product: CAWSVQVGDRGGDE. The whole CDR3 region reads CAWSVQVGDRGGDEQFF.

Notes on this clone: The DNA ends 3 residues before the CDR3 does, and the rest of the CDR3 is filled in from the germline J gene. The chain is built from TRBV11-3 and TRBJ1-2; D gene unclear. Trimming left V 2 bases short and J 6 bases short, with 13 bases between. CDR3 length: 14 amino acids. Germline CDR1 SGHNT, CDR2 YENEEA. Partial CDR3 DNA: TGTGCCAGCAGCTTAATGCCAGGAGCCAATGGC. It is translated as CASSLMPGANG. Given in full, the CDR3 is CASSLMPGANGYTF.

About this clone itself: The read halts 3 residues ahead of the CDR3 end, with the missing end drawn from the germline J gene. This chain connects TRBV10-2 to TRBJ1-6; TRBD1 agrees at 10 bases. V lost 7 bases and J lost 9; bases outside the gene matches: 6. CDR1 and CDR2 (germline): WSHSY, SAAADI. The CDR3 runs 14 residues. Incomplete CDR3 DNA: TGCGCCAGCACGGGGACAGGGGCTGGTTCACCC. Translation gives CASTGTGAGSP. The full CDR3 sequence reads CASTGTGAGSPLHF.

The CDR3 sequence is CASSGSGRETDTQYF. The DNA read from the CDR3 is TGTGCCAGCAGTGGTAGCGGGAGGGAGACAGATACG. The chain couples TRBV6-1 to TRBJ2-3, with 11 bases lining up with TRBD2. The read ends 3 residues early relative to the CDR3; the germline J gene fills the gap. The V and J ends lost 4 bases and 3 bases, in that order; junction bases with no gene match: 3. The germline gives CDR1 MNHNS, CDR2 SASEGT. The CDR3 has 15 residues.

In the case of this clone: The read gets to within 3 residues of the CDR3 end, and the germline J gene fills in the rest. The chain carries TRBV5-1 and TRBJ2-2; TRBD2 aligns across 8 bases. The V and J ends lost 3 bases and 5 bases, in that order; junction bases with no gene match: 6. Germline loops: CDR1 SGHRS, CDR2 YFSETQ. The CDR3 runs to 15 residues. The CDR3 loop is CASSSSGTSTGELFF. The sequenced CDR3 bases are TGCGCCAGCAGCTCCTCCGGGACTAGTACCGGGGAG.

According to its frequency, this clone is medium-sized. Read coverage stops 3 residues before the CDR3 terminus; the germline J gene supplies the remainder. The chain is built from TRBV9 and TRBJ2-1; the match to TRBD1 covers 9 bases. The CDR3 runs to 13 residues. The V segment lost 4 bases and the J segment 9 bases; nucleotides outside the gene matches: 5. Germline V gene data show CDR1 as SGDLS and CDR2 as YYNGEE. CDR3 loop: CASSNTGGGEQFF. The part of the CDR3 DNA that was read is TGTGCCAGCAGCAACACAGGGGGCGGTGAG.

About this clone itself: The observed sequence ends 3 residues before the CDR3 terminus, with the missing tail filled in from the germline J gene. The rearrangement links TRBV7-8 to TRBJ2-5; D gene unclear. Germline V gene lookup returns CDR1 SGHVS and CDR2 FQNEAQ. The ends were cut back, 3 bases at V and 4 bases at J, with 15 bases in the middle. The CDR3 totals 15 residues. The covered CDR3 bases are TGTGCCAGCAGCTTGGGCCCCCTCGCTGGAGAGACC. Translation gives CASSLGPLAGET. The CDR3 in full is CASSLGPLAGETQYF.